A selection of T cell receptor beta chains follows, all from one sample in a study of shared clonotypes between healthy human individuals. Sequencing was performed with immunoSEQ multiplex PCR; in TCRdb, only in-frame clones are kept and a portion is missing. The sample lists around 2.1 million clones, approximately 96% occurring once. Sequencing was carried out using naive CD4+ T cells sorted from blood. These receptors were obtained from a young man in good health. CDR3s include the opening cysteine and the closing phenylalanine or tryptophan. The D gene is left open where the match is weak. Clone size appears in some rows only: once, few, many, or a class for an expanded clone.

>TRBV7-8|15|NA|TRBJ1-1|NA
CASSLAAGVNTEAFF
TGTGCCAGCAGCTTAGCCGCAGGCGTGAACACTGAAGCTTTCTTT
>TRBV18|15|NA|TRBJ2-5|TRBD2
CASSPTSGGQETQYF
TGTGCCAGCTCACCAACCTCGGGGGGTCAAGAGACCCAGTACTTC
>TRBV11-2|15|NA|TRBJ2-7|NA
CASSPGLETGYEQYF
TGTGCCAGCAGCCCCGGTTTAGAGACAGGCTACGAGCAGTACTTC
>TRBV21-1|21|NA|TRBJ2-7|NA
CASSKATPGGGGASVTYEQYF
TGTGCCAGCAGCAAAGCCACGCCGGGCGGCGGGGGGGCTAGTGTAACCTACGAGCAGTACTTC
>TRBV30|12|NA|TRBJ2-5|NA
CAWSKGRETQYF
TGTGCCTGGAGTAAGGGCCGGGAGACCCAGTACTTC
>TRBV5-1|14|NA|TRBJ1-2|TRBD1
CASSTSTGAYGYTF
TGCGCCAGCAGCACTTCGACAGGGGCCTATGGCTACACCTTC
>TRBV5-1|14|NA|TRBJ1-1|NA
CASSTRGMNTEAFF
TGCGCCAGCAGCACCAGGGGTATGAACACTGAAGCTTTCTTT
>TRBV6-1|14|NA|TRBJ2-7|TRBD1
CASSPDRGFYEQYF
TGTGCCAGCAGCCCGGACAGGGGGTTCTACGAGCAGTACTTC
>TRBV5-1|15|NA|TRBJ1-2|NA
CASSSTSGAPYGYTF
TGCGCCAGCAGCTCTACTTCAGGGGCCCCCTATGGCTACACCTTC
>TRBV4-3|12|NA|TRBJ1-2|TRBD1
CASSRGQGAVTF
TGCGCCAGCAGTCGGGGACAGGGGGCAGTCACCTTC
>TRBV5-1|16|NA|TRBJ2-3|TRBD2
CASSWAGTSEEDTQYF
TGCGCCAGCAGCTGGGCCGGGACTAGCGAAGAAGATACGCAGTATTTT
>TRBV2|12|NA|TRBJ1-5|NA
CASSDGVGPQHF
TGTGCCAGCAGTGACGGAGTTGGGCCCCAGCATTTT
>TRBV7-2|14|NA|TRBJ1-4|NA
CASSSEQGGEKLFF
TGTGCCAGCAGCAGCGAACAGGGTGGAGAAAAACTGTTTTTT
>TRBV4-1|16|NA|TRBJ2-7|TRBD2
CASSQGRTSGGYEQYF
TGCGCCAGCAGCCAAGGGAGGACTAGCGGGGGATACGAGCAGTACTTC
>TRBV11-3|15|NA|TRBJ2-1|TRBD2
CASSLVASGGNEQFF
TGTGCCAGCAGCTTAGTCGCTAGCGGGGGGAATGAGCAGTTCTTC
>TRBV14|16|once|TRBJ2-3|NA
CASSQAWGRGSDTQYF
TGTGCCAGCAGCCAAGCATGGGGCAGGGGTTCGGATACGCAGTATTTT
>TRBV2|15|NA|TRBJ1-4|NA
CASSPTEGGGEKLFF
TGTGCCAGCAGCCCTACAGAGGGGGGCGGTGAAAAACTGTTTTTT